The sequence of this T cell receptor beta chain was determined in a study of blood T cells in healthy people across ages. Study observations and caveats: The study could not conclusively compare naive and antigen-experienced cells, given its unsorted PBMCs. Per million T cells, TCR beta diversity dropped roughly linearly as age increased.

The CDR3 spans 15 residues. Unmatched junction bases numbered 5, after V lost 3 bases and J lost 2 bases. Germline values: CDR1 SGDLS, CDR2 YYNGEE. Combining a sample-barcoded 5' primer with a J-beta primer mix, a second PCR ran for roughly 6 to 11 cycles. TCRdb re-called the 5' RACE reads with MiXCR, one entry per CDR3 protein. The sample includes about 1,600,000 distinct CDR3 sequences, roughly 40% of them seen just once. As concerns this clonotype: Antigen: not known.

Specimen: blood. The V call is TRBV9, the J call TRBJ2-3; 8 nucleotides match TRBD1. This receptor was taken from a woman aged 18-30 years in good health. As DNA, the CDR3 is TGTGCCAGCAGCGCAGGACAGGGTAACACAGATACGCAGTATTTT. Its translation: CASSAGQGNTDTQYF.